The rows below give T cell receptor beta chains drawn from one sample of a study of T cells after yellow fever vaccination. TCRdb itself ran the 5' RACE reads through MiXCR, one entry per CDR3 protein. The table has 300,000 to 350,000 distinct CDR3 sequences, 4% to 5.5% seen once. Sequencing was performed on PBMCs, taken 15 days after the yellow fever booster vaccination. The receptors were sampled from a man aged 18 to 29 who received the YFV17D yellow fever vaccine. CDR3s include the opening cysteine and the closing phenylalanine or tryptophan. The order of the fields is J gene, V gene, clone size, D gene, CDR3 protein, CDR3 DNA. D genes are given only for firm matches. Only part of the rows carry a size: once, few, many, or a class if the clone is expanded.

TRBJ2-1,TRBV9,many,-,CASSVGGRTNNEQFF,TGTGCCAGCAGCGTAGGAGGCAGAACTAACAATGAGCAGTTCTTC
TRBJ1-3,TRBV20-1,many,-,CSAIGIGNTIYF,TGCAGTGCTATCGGGATCGGAAACACCATATATTTT
TRBJ2-3,TRBV12-3/TRBV12-4,many,-,CASTQVGATDTQYF,TGTGCCAGCACCCAGGTGGGGGCGACAGATACGCAGTATTTT
TRBJ1-5,TRBV27,-,-,CASSFWNQPQHF,TGTGCCAGCAGTTTCTGGAATCAGCCCCAGCATTTT
TRBJ2-7,TRBV4-3,many,-,CASSLTGNGAEQYF,TGCGCCAGCAGCCTAACAGGGAATGGAGCCGAGCAGTACTTC
TRBJ2-4,TRBV18,-,TRBD1,CASSRGQGLVKNIQYF,TGTGCCAGCTCACGGGGACAGGGTTTGGTCAAAAACATTCAGTACTTC
TRBJ2-2,TRBV7-2,many,TRBD1,CASRPTGANTGELFF,TGTGCCAGCAGGCCCACAGGGGCGAACACCGGGGAGCTGTTTTTT
TRBJ2-1,TRBV7-9,many,TRBD1,CASSLGTGDYNEQFF,TGTGCCAGCAGCTTAGGGACAGGGGACTACAATGAGCAGTTCTTC
TRBJ2-7,TRBV12-3/TRBV12-4,many,-,CASSLLGVYEQYF,TGTGCCAGCAGTTTATTGGGGGTTTACGAGCAGTACTTC
TRBJ2-5,TRBV7-2,many,-,CASSPGTVFGTQYF,TGTGCCAGCAGCCCCGGGACCGTCTTTGGGACCCAGTACTTC
TRBJ1-5,TRBV5-6,-,-,CASILATGNQPQHF,TGTGCCAGCATCCTCGCAACGGGGAATCAGCCCCAGCATTTT
TRBJ2-3,TRBV11-2,many,TRBD1,CASSHGQGAVTDTQYF,TGTGCCAGCAGTCACGGACAGGGGGCTGTGACAGATACGCAGTATTTT
TRBJ2-7,TRBV6-2/TRBV6-3,-,-,CASSPYGTPSYEQYF,TGTGCCAGCAGCCCGTATGGGACACCCTCCTACGAGCAGTACTTC
TRBJ2-2,TRBV12-3/TRBV12-4,many,-,CASSFWAPNTGELFF,TGTGCCAGCAGTTTTTGGGCCCCGAACACCGGGGAGCTGTTTTTT
TRBJ2-7,TRBV6-6,many,-,CASRPSRYEQYF,TGTGCCAGCAGGCCCAGCCGCTACGAGCAGTACTTC
TRBJ2-5,TRBV3-1,many,-,CASSQAQGQETQYF,TGTGCCAGCAGCCAAGCTCAGGGACAAGAGACCCAGTACTTC
TRBJ2-5,TRBV5-1,many,TRBD2,CASSLGGGVQETQYF,TGCGCCAGCAGCCTTGGCGGGGGAGTCCAAGAGACCCAGTACTTC
TRBJ2-2,TRBV7-2,-,-,CASSTRVGGELFF,TGTGCCAGCAGCACTAGGGTTGGAGGGGAGCTGTTTTTT
TRBJ2-5,TRBV2,few,-,CASKHPGGEQETQYF,TGTGCCAGCAAACACCCAGGTGGGGAACAAGAGACCCAGTACTTC
TRBJ2-3,TRBV5-1,-,TRBD1,CASAGQGSDTQYF,TGCGCCAGCGCGGGACAGGGCAGCGATACGCAGTATTTT
TRBJ2-1,TRBV10-3,many,-,CAISDPNEQFF,TGTGCCATCAGTGACCCCAATGAGCAGTTCTTC
TRBJ1-2,TRBV12-5,few,-,CASGLEYGGYTF,TGTGCTAGTGGTTTGGAGTACGGTGGCTACACCTTC
TRBJ1-6,TRBV20-1,-,-,CSASRARSQGNSPLHF,TGCAGTGCTAGTAGGGCGCGGTCTCAAGGGAATTCACCCCTCCACTTT
TRBJ2-2,TRBV5-1,many,TRBD2,CASSPGLGDTGELFF,TGCGCCAGCAGCCCGGGACTAGGGGACACCGGGGAGCTGTTTTTT
TRBJ2-2,TRBV7-6,-,TRBD1,CASSPDRRGELFF,TGTGCCAGCAGCCCGGACAGGCGAGGGGAGCTGTTTTTT
TRBJ2-2,TRBV10-3,many,TRBD2,CAISSLAGGNTGELFF,TGTGCCATCAGCAGTCTGGCGGGGGGTAACACCGGGGAGCTGTTTTTT
TRBJ2-2,TRBV5-8,few,-,CASTPISETNTGELFF,TGTGCCAGCACCCCTATTAGCGAGACGAACACCGGGGAGCTGTTTTTT
TRBJ2-3,TRBV7-9,few,-,CASIPPGRMFTDTQYF,TGTGCCAGCATCCCACCGGGACGGATGTTCACAGATACGCAGTATTTT
TRBJ2-7,TRBV11-2,many,TRBD1,CASSLLPGQVYEQYF,TGTGCCAGCAGCTTACTCCCGGGACAGGTCTACGAGCAGTACTTC